This T cell receptor beta chain was identified in a study of blood T cell repertoires in COVID-19. This CDR3 contains 17 residues. V was trimmed by 4 bases and J by 8 bases, leaving 25 bases between them. Libraries were prepared by immunoSEQ multiplex PCR; TCRdb keeps only in-frame clonotypes and omits some of them. The sample has some 150,000 clones, more than 70% seen once. This chain uses TRBV5-3 with TRBJ2-1; D perhaps matches TRBD2 (6 bases). TRBV5-3 is sorted into the ORF group, with uncertain function. The receptor was derived from a human donor in a cohort sampled during active COVID-19. The sample was peripheral blood. CDR3 nucleotides: TGTGCCAGAAGCCCACCTTCTAGCGTCCGTCCGGTTGATGAGCAGTTCTTC. Residues: CARSPPSSVRPVDEQFF.